The 14 T cell receptor beta chains reported below all come from one sample, sequenced in a study of control samples from healthy donors and cancer patients. Some clones are missing from TCRdb's copy, which holds only in-frame ones; the method was immunoSEQ multiplex PCR. Of under 70,000 clones listed, around 96% are singletons. The specimen was blood. Source of these receptors: a woman between 18 and 30 years old in good health.

This clone was found once. This sequence joins TRBV2 and TRBJ2-7; D ambiguous. Trimming removed 2 bases at V and 1 base at J, with 15 bases between. Germline lookup yields CDR1 SNHLY and CDR2 FYNNEI. The CDR3 loop spans 16 amino acids. CDR3 sequence: CASSEFRAPLSYEQYF. The CDR3, as DNA: TGTGCCAGCAGTGAATTTCGAGCGCCCTTGTCCTACGAGCAGTACTTC.

The CDR3 is CASSLEQVNYGYTF. The CDR3 bases are TGCGCCAGCAGCTTGGAACAGGTGAACTATGGCTACACCTTC. The rearrangement links TRBV5-1 to TRBJ1-2, with D maybe TRBD1 (5 bases). V dropped 0 bases and J dropped 2 bases, with 8 bases sitting between them. The CDR3 spans 14 residues. Germline CDR1 SGHRS, CDR2 YFSETQ.

The chain uses TRBV4-3 and TRBJ2-3, with D perhaps given as TRBD1 or TRBD2 (5 bases each). The germline CDR1 and CDR2 sequences are LGHNA and YSLEER. Trimming removed 0 bases from V and 6 bases from J, with 10 bases in between. The CDR3 is 14 residues long. CDR3 DNA: TGCGCCAGCAGCCAAGACGCGAGGGGCGATACGCAGTATTTT. Amino acid sequence: CASSQDARGDTQYF.

V is TRBV19 and J is TRBJ1-1; D possibly corresponds to TRBD1 (5 bases). This CDR3 spans 15 amino acids. V was pared by 4 bases and J by 2 bases, with 14 bases between. Per the germline V gene, CDR1 is LNHDA and CDR2 is SQIVND (reference sequence). The CDR3 loop reads CASSTKTTGNTEAFF. In nucleotides, the CDR3 is TGTGCCAGTAGTACCAAAACAACAGGAAACACTGAAGCTTTCTTT. Using reference TRBV19 and TRBJ1-1 for the parts outside the CDR3, the full variable domain is DGGITQSPKYLFRKEGQNVTLSCEQNLNHDAMYWYRQDPGQGLRLIYYSQIVNDFQKGDIAEGYSVSREKKESFPLTVTSAQKNPTAFYLCASSTKTTGNTEAFFGQGTRLTVV.

The rearrangement joins TRBV27 to TRBJ1-1, with D maybe TRBD1 (5 bases). Germline CDR1 reads MNHEY; CDR2 reads SMNVEV (reference sequence). The CDR3 is 14 amino acids. Trimming took off 8 bases at V and 3 bases at J, with 16 bases between the two ends. CDR3 residues: CASYGGGRHTEAFF. The CDR3 region has the DNA TGTGCCAGCTATGGGGGGGGACGACACACTGAAGCTTTCTTT.

The chain recombines TRBV30 with TRBJ1-1, with 7 bases identical to TRBD1. V dropped 4 bases and J dropped 7; count of bases not matched to a gene: 6. Germline CDR1 reads GTSNPN; CDR2 reads SVGIG (reference sequence). The CDR3 covers 12 residues. CDR3 protein: CAWTLRGLEAFF. The CDR3 DNA reads as TGTGCCTGGACCTTAAGGGGGCTTGAAGCTTTCTTT.

DNA of the CDR3: TGTGCCAGCATGTACTATATGAATGAGCAGTTCTTC. Protein sequence: CASMYYMNEQFF. The chain links TRBV6-5 to TRBJ2-7; D remains ambiguous. The J call may be wrong; the DNA end is better matched by TRBJ2-1. The germline gives CDR1 MNHEY, CDR2 SVGAGI. There are 12 residues in the CDR3.

The chain is built from TRBV2 and TRBJ2-3; 13 nucleotides line up with TRBD2. The V gene's germline CDR1 is SNHLY and CDR2 FYNNEI. V was clipped by 6 bases and J by 1 base; unmatched bases: 10. The CDR3 length is 18 residues. CDR3 amino acids: CASSHTSGGAGGTDTQYF. In nucleotides, the CDR3 is TGTGCCAGCAGCCACACTAGCGGGGGGGCTGGGGGCACAGATACGCAGTATTTT.

This chain links TRBV4-1 with TRBJ1-3; 8 bases are shared with TRBD1. The ends lost 1 base at V and 0 bases at J; junction bases unmatched: 14. The CDR3 is 20 amino acids. Germline V gives CDR1 MGHRA, CDR2 YSYEKL. The chain's CDR3 is CASSQVDALGRGPSGNTIYF. CDR3 nucleotides: TGCGCCAGCAGCCAAGTAGACGCGCTCGGCAGGGGGCCCTCTGGAAACACCATATATTTT.

DNA for the CDR3: TGTGCCAGCTGGTCAGCGAACACTGAAGCTTTCTTT. Protein: CASWSANTEAFF. V is TRBV18 and J is TRBJ1-1; D not resolved. Germline lookup yields CDR1 KGHSH and CDR2 LQKENI. The CDR3 is made up of 12 amino acids. The germline V and J ends were trimmed by 7 bases and 1 base, with 7 bases remaining between them.

The V gene is TRBV7-2, the J gene TRBJ2-3; TRBD2 aligns across 13 bases. Germline lookup yields CDR1 SGHTA and CDR2 FQGNSA. Trimming at V came to 5 bases and at J to 6 bases, leaving 8 bases not matched to a gene. The CDR3 covers 16 residues. The CDR3 here is CASSPGTSGVRDTQYF. The CDR3 coding sequence is TGTGCCAGCAGCCCCGGGACTAGCGGGGTGCGGGATACGCAGTATTTT.

In this sample, this clone turned up once. The chain links TRBV9 to TRBJ2-1, with D tentatively TRBD1 (6 bases). Trimming stripped 2 bases from V and 0 bases from J, with 9 bases between. The germline CDR1 and CDR2 sequences are SGDLS and YYNGEE. The CDR3 loop spans 15 amino acids. DNA for the CDR3: TGTGCCAGCAGCGTGACAGGTAGCTCCTACAATGAGCAGTTCTTC. Encoded protein: CASSVTGSSYNEQFF.

The genes are TRBV29-1 and TRBJ1-1, with D possibly TRBD1 on 5 matching bases. The CDR3 extends over 12 amino acids. Germline CDR1 and CDR2: SQVTM and ANQGSEA. Trimming removed 7 bases from V and 3 bases from J, with 12 bases in between. CDR3 amino acids: CSARTQYTEAFF. CDR3 bases: TGCAGCGCCCGGACACAATACACTGAAGCTTTCTTT.

V gene TRBV5-1 combines with J gene TRBJ2-2, with a possible D match to TRBD1 (6 bases). There are 14 residues in the CDR3. Germline assignment: CDR1 SGHRS and CDR2 YFSETQ. The V end was cut by 4 bases, the J end by 4 bases, with 11 bases between. This CDR3 is CASSATGITGELFF. The CDR3 region has the DNA TGCGCCAGCAGCGCAACAGGGATCACCGGGGAGCTGTTTTTT.